These T cell receptor beta chains were read from a single sample in a study of a mutant IDH1 vaccine in newly diagnosed glioma. The method was immunoSEQ multiplex PCR; TCRdb's version includes in-frame clones alone and lacks a portion of them. The table has approximately 34,000 clones, approximately 90% seen once. Their target antigens are unknown. This material consisted of PBMCs, taken from a glioma patient whose treatment included an IDH1 peptide vaccine. The receptor set was obtained from a man aged 35 to 55 with glioma. CDR3s include the opening cysteine and the closing phenylalanine or tryptophan. The order of the fields is clone size, V gene, CDR3 protein. The listing skips clone size in some rows; elsewhere it reads once, few, many or a size class.

clone size: .; V gene: TRBV19; CDR3 protein: CASSIGSDRAETQYF
clone size: .; V gene: TRBV5-6; CDR3 protein: CASSLAAFTGELFF
clone size: .; V gene: TRBV19; CDR3 protein: CASSIGDSDYSNYGYTF
clone size: .; V gene: TRBV21-1; CDR3 protein: CASSSHRGRAYGYTF
clone size: .; V gene: TRBV5-6; CDR3 protein: CASSPGLAGAGELFF
clone size: .; V gene: TRBV7-9; CDR3 protein: CASSLARRGGVNEQFF
clone size: .; V gene: TRBV10-3; CDR3 protein: CAISGPAGGPGELFF
clone size: .; V gene: TRBV4-2; CDR3 protein: CASSQGLTSGSLNEQFF
clone size: .; V gene: TRBV19; CDR3 protein: CASSFSQGDYGYTF
clone size: .; V gene: TRBV5-1; CDR3 protein: CASRWGLAGSEQYF
clone size: few; V gene: TRBV7-6; CDR3 protein: CASSSAYDPSYEQYF
clone size: .; V gene: TRBV7-9; CDR3 protein: CASSSLAPYPTGELFF
clone size: .; V gene: TRBV5-1; CDR3 protein: CASSPTTSGSYNEQFF
clone size: .; V gene: TRBV6-1; CDR3 protein: CASSEGVSGQPQHF
clone size: once; V gene: TRBV29-1; CDR3 protein: CSVGASGQPNAKLFF
clone size: .; V gene: TRBV2; CDR3 protein: CASTRDSRSGELFF
clone size: .; V gene: TRBV5-6; CDR3 protein: CASSFLMGTLGTEAFF
clone size: .; V gene: TRBV11-2; CDR3 protein: CASSLVRGTGHSGNTIYF
clone size: once; V gene: TRBV5-4; CDR3 protein: CASSPTGQETQYF
clone size: .; V gene: TRBV19; CDR3 protein: CASSISQGMSNQPQHF
clone size: once; V gene: TRBV7-9; CDR3 protein: CASRQDRGGDTIYF
clone size: .; V gene: TRBV6-1; CDR3 protein: CASSPISGRHGEQYF